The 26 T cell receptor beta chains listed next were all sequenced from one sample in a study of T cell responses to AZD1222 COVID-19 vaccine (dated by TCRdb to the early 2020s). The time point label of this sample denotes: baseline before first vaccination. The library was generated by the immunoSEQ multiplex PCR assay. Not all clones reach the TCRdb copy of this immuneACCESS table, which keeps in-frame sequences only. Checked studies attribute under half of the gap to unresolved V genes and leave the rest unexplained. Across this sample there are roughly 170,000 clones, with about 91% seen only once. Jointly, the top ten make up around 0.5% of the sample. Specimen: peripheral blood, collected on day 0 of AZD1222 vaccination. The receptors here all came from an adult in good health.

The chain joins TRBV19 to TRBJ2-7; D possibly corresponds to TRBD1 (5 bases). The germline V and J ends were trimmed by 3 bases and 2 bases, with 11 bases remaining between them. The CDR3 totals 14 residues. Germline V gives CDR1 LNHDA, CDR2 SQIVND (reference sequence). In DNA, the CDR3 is TGTGCCAGTAGTATTCAGGGAAATCCCTACGAGCAGTACTTC. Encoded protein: CASSIQGNPYEQYF.

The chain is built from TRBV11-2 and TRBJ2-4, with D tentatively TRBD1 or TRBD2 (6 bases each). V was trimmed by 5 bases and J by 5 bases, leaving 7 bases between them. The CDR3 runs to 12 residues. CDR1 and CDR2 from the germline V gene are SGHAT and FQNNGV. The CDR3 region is CASSRGENIQYF. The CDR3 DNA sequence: TGTGCCAGCAGCAGGGGGGAAAACATTCAGTACTTC.

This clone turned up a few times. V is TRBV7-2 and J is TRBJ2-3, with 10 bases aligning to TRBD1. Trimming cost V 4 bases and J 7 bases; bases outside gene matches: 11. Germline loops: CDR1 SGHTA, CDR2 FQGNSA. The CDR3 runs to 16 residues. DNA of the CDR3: TGTGCCAGCAGCTCCCAAGGGCGACAGGGGGCGAATACGCAGTATTTT. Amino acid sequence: CASSSQGRQGANTQYF.

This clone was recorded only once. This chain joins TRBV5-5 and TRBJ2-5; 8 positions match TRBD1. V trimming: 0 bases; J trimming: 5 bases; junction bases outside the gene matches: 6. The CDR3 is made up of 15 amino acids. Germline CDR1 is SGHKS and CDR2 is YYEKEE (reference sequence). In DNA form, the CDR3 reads TGTGCCAGCAGCTTGGATTGGGCAGGGGGCGAGACCCAGTACTTC. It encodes CASSLDWAGGETQYF.

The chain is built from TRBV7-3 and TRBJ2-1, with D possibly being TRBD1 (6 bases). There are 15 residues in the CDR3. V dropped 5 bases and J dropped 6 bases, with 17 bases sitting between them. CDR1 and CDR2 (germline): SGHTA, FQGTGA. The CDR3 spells CASSPRDTLGNEQFF. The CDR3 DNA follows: TGTGCCAGCAGCCCTCGGGACACCCTTGGCAATGAGCAGTTCTTC.

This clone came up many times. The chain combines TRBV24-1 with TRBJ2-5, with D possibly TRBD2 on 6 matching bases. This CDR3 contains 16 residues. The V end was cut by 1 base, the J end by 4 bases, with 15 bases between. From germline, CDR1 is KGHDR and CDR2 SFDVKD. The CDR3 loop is CATSDFARGGPETQYF. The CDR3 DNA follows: TGTGCCACCAGTGATTTTGCAAGGGGAGGCCCAGAGACCCAGTACTTC.

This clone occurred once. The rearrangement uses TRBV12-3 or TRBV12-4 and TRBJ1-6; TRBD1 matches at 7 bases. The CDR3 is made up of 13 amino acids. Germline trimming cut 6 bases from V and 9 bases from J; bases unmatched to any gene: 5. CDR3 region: CASSPTGTSPLHF. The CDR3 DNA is TGTGCCAGCAGCCCGACAGGGACTTCACCCCTCCACTTT.

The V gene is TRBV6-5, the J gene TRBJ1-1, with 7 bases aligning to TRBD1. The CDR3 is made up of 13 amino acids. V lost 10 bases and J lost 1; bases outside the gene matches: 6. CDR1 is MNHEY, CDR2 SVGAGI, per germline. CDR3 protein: CANRQGGNTEAFF. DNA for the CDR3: TGTGCCAACCGACAGGGAGGGAACACTGAAGCTTTCTTT.

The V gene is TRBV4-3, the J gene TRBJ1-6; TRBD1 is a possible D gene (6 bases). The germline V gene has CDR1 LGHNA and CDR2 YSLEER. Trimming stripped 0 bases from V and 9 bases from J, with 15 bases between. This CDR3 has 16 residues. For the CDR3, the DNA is TGCGCCAGCAGCCAAGATCAAGGGGGGGTTAGTTCACCCCTCCACTTT. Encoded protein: CASSQDQGGVSSPLHF.

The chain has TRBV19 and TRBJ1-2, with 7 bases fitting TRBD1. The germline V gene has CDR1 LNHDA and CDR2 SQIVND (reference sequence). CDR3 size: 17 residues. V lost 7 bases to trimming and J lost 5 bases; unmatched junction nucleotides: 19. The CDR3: CASTPRDSHAVRYGYTF. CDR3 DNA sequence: TGTGCCAGTACCCCGAGGGACAGCCACGCTGTCCGTTATGGCTACACCTTC. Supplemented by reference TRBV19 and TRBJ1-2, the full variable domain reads DGGITQSPKYLFRKEGQNVTLSCEQNLNHDAMYWYRQDPGQGLRLIYYSQIVNDFQKGDIAEGYSVSREKKESFPLTVTSAQKNPTAFYLCASTPRDSHAVRYGYTFGSGTRLTVV.

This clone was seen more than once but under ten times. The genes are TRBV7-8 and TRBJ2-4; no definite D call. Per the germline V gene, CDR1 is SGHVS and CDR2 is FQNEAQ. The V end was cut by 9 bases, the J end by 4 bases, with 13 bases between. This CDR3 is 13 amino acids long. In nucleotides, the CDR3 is TGTGCCAGTCCGCCAGTCTCAAAAAACATTCAGTACTTC. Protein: CASPPVSKNIQYF.

CDR3 nucleotides: TGTGCCAGTAATACAGGGTTTGTTAGCAATCAGCCCCAGCATTTT. This gives the protein CASNTGFVSNQPQHF. The chain recombines TRBV19 with TRBJ1-5; tentatively, D is TRBD1 (6 bases). CDR3 length equals 15 residues. Trimming left V 7 bases short and J 0 bases short, with 13 bases between. Germline V gene sequence: CDR1 LNHDA, CDR2 SQIVND (reference sequence). Supplemented by reference TRBV19 and TRBJ1-5, the full variable domain reads DGGITQSPKYLFRKEGQNVTLSCEQNLNHDAMYWYRQDPGQGLRLIYYSQIVNDFQKGDIAEGYSVSREKKESFPLTVTSAQKNPTAFYLCASNTGFVSNQPQHFGDGTRLSIL.

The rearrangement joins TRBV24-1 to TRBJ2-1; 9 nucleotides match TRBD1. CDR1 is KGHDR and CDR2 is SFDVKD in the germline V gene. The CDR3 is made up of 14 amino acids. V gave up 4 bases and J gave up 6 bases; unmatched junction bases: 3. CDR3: CATSEQGASNEQFF. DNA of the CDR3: TGTGCCACCAGTGAACAGGGGGCCTCCAATGAGCAGTTCTTC.

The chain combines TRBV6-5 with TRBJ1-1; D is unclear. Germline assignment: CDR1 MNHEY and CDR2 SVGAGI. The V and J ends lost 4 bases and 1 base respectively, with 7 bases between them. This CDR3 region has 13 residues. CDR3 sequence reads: CASSFPGNTEAFF. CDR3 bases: TGTGCCAGCAGTTTCCCCGGGAACACTGAAGCTTTCTTT.

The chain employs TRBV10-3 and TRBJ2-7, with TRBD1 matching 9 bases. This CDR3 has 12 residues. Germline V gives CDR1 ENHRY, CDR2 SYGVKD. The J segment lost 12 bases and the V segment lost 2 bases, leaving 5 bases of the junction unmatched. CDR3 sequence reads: CAISEGQGMWYF. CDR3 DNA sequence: TGTGCCATCAGTGAGGGACAGGGGATGTGGTACTTC.

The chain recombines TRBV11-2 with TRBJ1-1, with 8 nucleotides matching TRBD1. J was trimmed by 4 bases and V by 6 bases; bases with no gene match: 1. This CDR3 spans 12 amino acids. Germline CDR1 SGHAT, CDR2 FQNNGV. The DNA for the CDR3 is TGTGCCAGCAGTACAGGGGGCACTGAAGCTTTCTTT. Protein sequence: CASSTGGTEAFF.

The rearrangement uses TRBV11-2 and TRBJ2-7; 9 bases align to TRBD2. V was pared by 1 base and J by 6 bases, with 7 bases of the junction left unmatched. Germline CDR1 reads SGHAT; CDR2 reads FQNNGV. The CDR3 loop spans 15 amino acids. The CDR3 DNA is TGTGCCAGCAGCTTAGTGTTGCGGGAGGGCCGCGAGCAGTACTTC. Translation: CASSLVLREGREQYF.

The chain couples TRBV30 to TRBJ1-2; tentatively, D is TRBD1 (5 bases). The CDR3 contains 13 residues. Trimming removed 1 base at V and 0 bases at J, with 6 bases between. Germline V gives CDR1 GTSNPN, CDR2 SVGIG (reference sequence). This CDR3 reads CAWSEGTNYGYTF. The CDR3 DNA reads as TGTGCCTGGAGTGAGGGGACTAACTATGGCTACACCTTC.

The CDR3 sequence: CASSEQGFDTEAFF. CDR3 DNA sequence: TGTGCCAGCAGTGAACAGGGTTTTGACACTGAAGCTTTCTTT. The V call is TRBV6-1, the J call TRBJ1-1; D is perhaps TRBD1 (5 bases). CDR3 length equals 14 residues. The germline V gene encodes CDR1 MNHNS and CDR2 SASEGT. The V gene lost 2 bases and the J gene lost 3 bases, with 10 bases spanning the gap.

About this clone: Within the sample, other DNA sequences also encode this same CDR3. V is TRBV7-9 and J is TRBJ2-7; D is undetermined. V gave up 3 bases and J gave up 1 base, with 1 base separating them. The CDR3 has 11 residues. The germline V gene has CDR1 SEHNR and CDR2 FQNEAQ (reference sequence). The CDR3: CASSLSYEQYF. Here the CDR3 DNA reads TGTGCCAGCAGCTTGTCCTACGAGCAGTACTTC.

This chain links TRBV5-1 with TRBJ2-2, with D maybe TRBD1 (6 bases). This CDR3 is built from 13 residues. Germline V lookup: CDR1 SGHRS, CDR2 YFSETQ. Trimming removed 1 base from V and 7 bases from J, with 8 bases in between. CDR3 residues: CASSLPRGGELFF. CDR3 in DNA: TGCGCCAGCAGCTTGCCCAGGGGCGGGGAGCTGTTTTTT.

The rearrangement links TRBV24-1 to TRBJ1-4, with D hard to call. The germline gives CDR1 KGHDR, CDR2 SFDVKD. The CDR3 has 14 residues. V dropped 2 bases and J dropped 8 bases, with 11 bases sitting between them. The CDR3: CATSDSGPGEKLFF. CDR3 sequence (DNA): TGTGCCACCAGTGATTCCGGACCGGGCGAAAAACTGTTTTTT.

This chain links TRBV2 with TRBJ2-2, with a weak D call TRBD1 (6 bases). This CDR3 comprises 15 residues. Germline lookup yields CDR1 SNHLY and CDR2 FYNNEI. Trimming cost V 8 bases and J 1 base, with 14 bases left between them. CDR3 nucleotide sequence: TGTGCCAGCGTAGAATTCAGGGGGAACACCGGGGAGCTGTTTTTT. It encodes CASVEFRGNTGELFF. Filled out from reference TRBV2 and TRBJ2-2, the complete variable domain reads EPEVTQTPSHQVTQMGQEVILRCVPISNHLYFYWYRQILGQKVEFLVSFYNNEISEKSEIFDDQFSVERPDGSNFTLKIRSTKLEDSAMYFCASVEFRGNTGELFFGEGSRLTVL.

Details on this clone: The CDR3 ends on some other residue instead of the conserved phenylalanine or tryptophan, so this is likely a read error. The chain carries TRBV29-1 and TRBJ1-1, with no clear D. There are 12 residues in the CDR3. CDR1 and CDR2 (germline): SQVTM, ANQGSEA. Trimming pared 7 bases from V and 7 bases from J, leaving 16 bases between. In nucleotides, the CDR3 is TGCAGCGCTCCAAGGGAGACCGATGAAGCTTTCCTT. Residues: CSAPRETDEAFL.

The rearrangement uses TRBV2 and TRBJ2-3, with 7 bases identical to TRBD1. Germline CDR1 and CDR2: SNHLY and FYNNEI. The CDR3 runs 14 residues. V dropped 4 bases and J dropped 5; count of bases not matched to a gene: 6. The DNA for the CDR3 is TGTGCCAGCAGTGTGGAACAGGGGCTAGATACGCAGTATTTT. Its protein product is CASSVEQGLDTQYF.

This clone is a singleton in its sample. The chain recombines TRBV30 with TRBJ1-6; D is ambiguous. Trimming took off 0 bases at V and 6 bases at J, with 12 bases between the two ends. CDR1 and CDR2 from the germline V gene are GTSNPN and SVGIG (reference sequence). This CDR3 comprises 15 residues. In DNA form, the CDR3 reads TGTGCCTGGAGTGTAGAACCCTTTGGTAATTCACCCCTCCACTTT. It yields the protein CAWSVEPFGNSPLHF.